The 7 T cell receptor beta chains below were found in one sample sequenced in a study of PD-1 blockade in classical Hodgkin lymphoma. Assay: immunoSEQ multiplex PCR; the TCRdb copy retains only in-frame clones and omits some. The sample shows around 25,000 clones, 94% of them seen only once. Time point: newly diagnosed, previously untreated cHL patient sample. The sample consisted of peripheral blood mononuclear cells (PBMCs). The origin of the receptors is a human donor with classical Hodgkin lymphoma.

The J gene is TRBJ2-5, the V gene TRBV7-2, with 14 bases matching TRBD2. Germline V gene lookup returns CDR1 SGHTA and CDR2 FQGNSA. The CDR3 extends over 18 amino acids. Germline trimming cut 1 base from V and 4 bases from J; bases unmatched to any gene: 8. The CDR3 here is CASSLVTSGGEIIETQYF. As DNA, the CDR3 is TGTGCCAGCAGCTTAGTGACTAGCGGGGGGGAGATTATAGAGACCCAGTACTTC.

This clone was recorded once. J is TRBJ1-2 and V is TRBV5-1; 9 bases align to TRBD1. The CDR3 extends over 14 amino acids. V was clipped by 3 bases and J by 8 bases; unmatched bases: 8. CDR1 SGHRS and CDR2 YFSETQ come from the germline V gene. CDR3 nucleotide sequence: TGCGCCAGCAGCTGGGACAGGGCCGAGGGGGGCTACACCTTC. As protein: CASSWDRAEGGYTF.

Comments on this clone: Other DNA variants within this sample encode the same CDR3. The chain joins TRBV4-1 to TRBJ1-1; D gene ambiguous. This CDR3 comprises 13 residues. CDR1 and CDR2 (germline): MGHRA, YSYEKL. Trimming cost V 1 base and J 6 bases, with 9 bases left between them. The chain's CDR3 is CASSQVKSSEAFF. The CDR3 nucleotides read TGCGCCAGCAGCCAAGTAAAATCGTCTGAAGCTTTCTTT.

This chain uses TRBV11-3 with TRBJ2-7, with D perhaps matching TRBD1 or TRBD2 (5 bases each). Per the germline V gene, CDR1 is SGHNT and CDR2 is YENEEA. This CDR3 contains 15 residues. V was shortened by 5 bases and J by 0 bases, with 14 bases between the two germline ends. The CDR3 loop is CASSPSGTFSYEQYF. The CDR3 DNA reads TGTGCCAGCAGCCCTTCCGGGACCTTCTCCTACGAGCAGTACTTC.

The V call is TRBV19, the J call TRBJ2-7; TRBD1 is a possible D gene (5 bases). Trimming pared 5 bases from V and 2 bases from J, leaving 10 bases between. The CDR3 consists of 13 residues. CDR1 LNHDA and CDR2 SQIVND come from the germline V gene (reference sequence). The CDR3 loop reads CASSATQAYEQYF. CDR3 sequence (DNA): TGTGCCAGTAGTGCGACACAGGCCTACGAGCAGTACTTC.

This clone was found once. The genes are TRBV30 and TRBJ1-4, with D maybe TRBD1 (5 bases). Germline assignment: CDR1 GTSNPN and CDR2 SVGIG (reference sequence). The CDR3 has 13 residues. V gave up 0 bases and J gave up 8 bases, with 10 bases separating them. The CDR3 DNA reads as TGTGCCTGGAGTGTAGGGGTTCGGGAAAAACTGTTTTTT. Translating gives CAWSVGVREKLFF. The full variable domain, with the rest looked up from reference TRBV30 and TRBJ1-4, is SQTIHQWPATLVQPVGSPLSLECTVEGTSNPNLYWYRQAAGRGLQLLFYSVGIGQISSEVPQNLSASRPQDRQFILSSKKLLLSDSGFYLCAWSVGVREKLFFGSGTQLSVL.

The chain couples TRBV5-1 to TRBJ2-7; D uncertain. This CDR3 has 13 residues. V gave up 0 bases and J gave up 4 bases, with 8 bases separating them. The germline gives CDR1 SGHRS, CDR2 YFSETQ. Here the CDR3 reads CASSLVGGYEQYF. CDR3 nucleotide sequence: TGCGCCAGCAGCTTGGTAGGTGGGTACGAGCAGTACTTC.